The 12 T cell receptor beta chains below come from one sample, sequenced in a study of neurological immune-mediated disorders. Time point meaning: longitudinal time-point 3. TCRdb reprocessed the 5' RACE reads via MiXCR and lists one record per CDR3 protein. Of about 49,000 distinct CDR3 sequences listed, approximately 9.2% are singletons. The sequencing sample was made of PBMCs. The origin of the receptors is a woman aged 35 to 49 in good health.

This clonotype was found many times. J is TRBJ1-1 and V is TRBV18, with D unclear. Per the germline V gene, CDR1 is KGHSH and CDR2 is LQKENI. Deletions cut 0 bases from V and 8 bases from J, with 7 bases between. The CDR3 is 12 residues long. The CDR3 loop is CASSPPGSEAFF. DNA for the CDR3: TGTGCCAGCTCACCACCAGGGTCGGAAGCTTTCTTT.

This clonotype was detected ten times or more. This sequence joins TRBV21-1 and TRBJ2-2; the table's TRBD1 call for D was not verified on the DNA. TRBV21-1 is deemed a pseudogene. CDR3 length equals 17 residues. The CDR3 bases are TGTGCCAGCAGCAAAAAGTGGCAGGGAACATTCTCCGGGGAGCTGTTTTTT. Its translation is CASSKKWQGTFSGELFF.

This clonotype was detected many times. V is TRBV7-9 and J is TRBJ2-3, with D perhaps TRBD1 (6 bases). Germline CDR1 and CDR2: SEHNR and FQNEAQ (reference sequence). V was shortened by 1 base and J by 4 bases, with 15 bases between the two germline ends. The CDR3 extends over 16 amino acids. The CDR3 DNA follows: TGTGCCAGCAGCTTAGGGGGGCCGAGAGGACCAGATACGCAGTATTTT. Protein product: CASSLGGPRGPDTQYF.

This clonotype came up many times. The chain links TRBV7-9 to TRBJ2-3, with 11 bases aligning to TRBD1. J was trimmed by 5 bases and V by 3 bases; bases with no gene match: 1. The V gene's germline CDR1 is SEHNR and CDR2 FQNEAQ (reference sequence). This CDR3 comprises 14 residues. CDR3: CASSLDRGLDTQYF. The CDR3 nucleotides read TGTGCCAGCAGCTTGGACAGGGGGCTAGATACGCAGTATTTT.

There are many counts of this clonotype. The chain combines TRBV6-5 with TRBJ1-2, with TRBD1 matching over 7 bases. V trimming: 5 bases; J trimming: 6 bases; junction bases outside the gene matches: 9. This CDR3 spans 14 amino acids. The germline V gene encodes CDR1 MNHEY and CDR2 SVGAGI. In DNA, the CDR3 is TGTGCCAGCAGTGGGGCGGTACAGGGGAATGGCTACACCTTC. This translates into CASSGAVQGNGYTF.

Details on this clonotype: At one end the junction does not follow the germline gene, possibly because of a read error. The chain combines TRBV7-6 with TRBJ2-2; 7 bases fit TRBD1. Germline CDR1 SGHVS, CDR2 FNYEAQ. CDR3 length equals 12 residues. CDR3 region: CASRQGVGELFF. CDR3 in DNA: TGCGCCAGCAGACAGGGTGTCGGGGAGCTGTTTTTT. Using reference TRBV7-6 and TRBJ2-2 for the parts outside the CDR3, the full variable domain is GAGVSQSPRYKVTKRGQDVALRCDPISGHVSLYWYRQALGQGPEFLTYFNYEAQQDKSGLPNDRFSAERPEGSISTLTIQRTEQRDSAMYRCASRQGVGELFFGEGSRLTVL.

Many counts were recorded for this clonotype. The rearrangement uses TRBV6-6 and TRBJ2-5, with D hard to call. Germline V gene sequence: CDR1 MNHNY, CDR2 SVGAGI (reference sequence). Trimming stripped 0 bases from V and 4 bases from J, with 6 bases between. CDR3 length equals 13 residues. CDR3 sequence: CASSYSTRETQYF. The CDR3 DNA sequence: TGTGCCAGCAGTTACTCCACCAGAGAGACCCAGTACTTC.

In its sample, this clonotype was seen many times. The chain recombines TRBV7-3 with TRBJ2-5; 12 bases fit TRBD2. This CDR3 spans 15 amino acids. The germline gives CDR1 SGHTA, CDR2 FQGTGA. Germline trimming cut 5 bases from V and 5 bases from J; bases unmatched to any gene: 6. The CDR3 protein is CASSPSGTSGETQYF. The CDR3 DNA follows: TGTGCCAGCAGCCCCTCCGGGACTAGCGGGGAGACCCAGTACTTC.

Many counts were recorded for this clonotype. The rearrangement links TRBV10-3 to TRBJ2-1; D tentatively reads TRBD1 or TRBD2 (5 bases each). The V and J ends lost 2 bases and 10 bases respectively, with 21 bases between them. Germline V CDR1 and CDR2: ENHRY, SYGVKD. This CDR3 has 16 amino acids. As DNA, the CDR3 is TGTGCCATCAGTGAGACTTCGGGACGGTTATTTTCCGAGCAGTTCTTC. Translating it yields CAISETSGRLFSEQFF.

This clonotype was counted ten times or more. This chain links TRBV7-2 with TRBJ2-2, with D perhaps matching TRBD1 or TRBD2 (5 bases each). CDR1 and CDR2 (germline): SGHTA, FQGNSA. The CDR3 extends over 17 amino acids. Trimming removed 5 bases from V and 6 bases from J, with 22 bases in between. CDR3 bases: TGTGCCAGCAGCCTCCCGACCGGGACCTACGAAGCCGGGGAGCTGTTTTTT. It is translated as CASSLPTGTYEAGELFF.

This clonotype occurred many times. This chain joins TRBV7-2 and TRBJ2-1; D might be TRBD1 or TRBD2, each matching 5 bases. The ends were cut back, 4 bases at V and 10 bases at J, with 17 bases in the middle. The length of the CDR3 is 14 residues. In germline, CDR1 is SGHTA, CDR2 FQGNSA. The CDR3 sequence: CASSSRGTKREQFF. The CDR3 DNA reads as TGTGCCAGCAGCTCCCGAGGGACCAAGCGGGAGCAGTTCTTC.

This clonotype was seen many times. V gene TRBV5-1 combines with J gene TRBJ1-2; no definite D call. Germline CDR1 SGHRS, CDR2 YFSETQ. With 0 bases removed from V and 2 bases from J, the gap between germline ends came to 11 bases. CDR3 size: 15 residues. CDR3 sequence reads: CASSLEEGRNYGYTF. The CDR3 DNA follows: TGCGCCAGCAGCTTGGAGGAGGGTCGGAACTATGGCTACACCTTC.